The 25 T cell receptor beta chains listed next were all sequenced from one sample in a study of T cell responses to AZD1222 COVID-19 vaccine. Measured with immunoSEQ multiplex PCR; TCRdb has only the in-frame clones, and not every one. The table lists around 110,000 clones, around 89% of them singletons. The specimen comprised peripheral blood, sampled on day 0 of AZD1222 vaccination. Receptors originate from an adult in good health.

This clone was found a few times. This rearrangement joins TRBV5-1 to TRBJ1-4, with D possibly being TRBD1 (6 bases). Germline V gene sequence: CDR1 SGHRS, CDR2 YFSETQ. V lost 7 bases to trimming and J lost 2 bases, with 15 bases between them. This CDR3 contains 15 residues. DNA of the CDR3: TGCGCCAGCGCCCCGGGGGCGCCGACTAATGAAAAACTGTTTTTT. Translation: CASAPGAPTNEKLFF.

Regarding this clone: One end of the junction is discordant with germline, which a read error may explain. CDR3 region: CASSLDGYSSEQYF. In DNA form, the CDR3 reads TGTGCCAGCAGCTTAGACGGCTACTCCTCCGAGCAGTACTTC. The V gene is TRBV11-1, the J gene TRBJ2-7; the D is unclear. From germline, CDR1 is SGHAT and CDR2 FQDESV (reference sequence). The CDR3 covers 14 residues.

V is TRBV10-3 and J is TRBJ2-3; D is unresolved. CDR3 length equals 15 residues. The V and J ends lost 0 bases and 2 bases respectively, with 9 bases between them. Germline V gene sequence: CDR1 ENHRY, CDR2 SYGVKD. CDR3 amino acids: CAISESLGSTDTQYF. CDR3 nucleotides: TGTGCCATCAGTGAGTCGCTGGGATCCACAGATACGCAGTATTTT.

The chain's CDR3 is CASSLEGRYEQYF. CDR3 bases: TGTGCCAGCAGCTTAGAGGGCCGCTACGAGCAGTACTTC. The J gene is TRBJ2-7, the V gene TRBV11-2, with D unclear. V dropped 0 bases and J dropped 3 bases, with 6 bases sitting between them. CDR1 and CDR2 (germline): SGHAT, FQNNGV. This CDR3 is built from 13 residues.

V gene TRBV4-1 combines with J gene TRBJ2-7; 13 bases map to TRBD2. Looked up from germline, CDR1 is MGHRA and CDR2 is YSYEKL. The CDR3 covers 17 residues. Trimming cost V 0 bases and J 6 bases; bases outside gene matches: 8. The CDR3 sequence is CASSQDSGLAGVSEQYF. CDR3 nucleotide sequence: TGCGCCAGCAGCCAAGATTCCGGACTAGCGGGAGTAAGCGAGCAGTACTTC.

DNA for the CDR3: TGTGCCATCAGTGAGGAGGGGGAAGCGGAGCCGAAAGAGACCCAGTACTTC. Amino acids: CAISEEGEAEPKETQYF. This sequence joins TRBV10-3 and TRBJ2-5, with a possible D match to TRBD1 (6 bases). Germline V gene lookup returns CDR1 ENHRY and CDR2 SYGVKD. Trimming took 2 bases from V and 3 from J, leaving 19 bases between them. This CDR3 has 17 residues.

This sequence joins TRBV19 and TRBJ2-4; 9 bases are a match to TRBD2. Germline values: CDR1 LNHDA, CDR2 SQIVND (reference sequence). V shed 8 bases and J 0 bases; nucleotides not matched to a gene: 8. CDR3 size: 16 residues. CDR3 sequence reads: CASESALAGAKNIQYF. The CDR3 DNA reads TGTGCCAGTGAGTCGGCACTAGCGGGAGCCAAAAACATTCAGTACTTC.

The chain combines TRBV5-1 with TRBJ2-1, with a tentative D call TRBD2 (5 bases). This CDR3 spans 15 amino acids. Germline V gene lookup returns CDR1 SGHRS and CDR2 YFSETQ. V was pared by 5 bases and J by 6 bases, with 18 bases between. In DNA, the CDR3 is TGCGCCAGCAGAGTGAGGGCCGACCTTTCCAATGAGCAGTTCTTC. This gives the protein CASRVRADLSNEQFF.

The J gene is TRBJ2-7, the V gene TRBV7-2; a possible D gene is TRBD1 (6 bases). Trimming stripped 2 bases from V and 5 bases from J, with 13 bases between. CDR1 is SGHTA, CDR2 FQGNSA, per germline. The CDR3 length is 14 residues. CDR3 in amino acids: CASSLNREVNEQYF. CDR3 nucleotides: TGTGCCAGCAGCTTAAACAGGGAAGTCAACGAGCAGTACTTC.

The V gene is TRBV20-1, the J gene TRBJ1-1; D is unresolved. The CDR3 length is 11 residues. Trimming removed 6 bases from V and 3 bases from J, with 8 bases in between. CDR1 DFQATT and CDR2 SNEGSKA come from the germline V gene (reference sequence). The CDR3 DNA is TGCAGTGCCCCTCAGTACACTGAAGCTTTCTTT. It specifies CSAPQYTEAFF.

This clone was recorded once. The chain combines TRBV27 with TRBJ2-1, with TRBD2 identical over 11 bases. Trimming removed 7 bases from V and 8 bases from J; junction bases left unmatched: 10. The CDR3 is 15 amino acids. The germline V gene encodes CDR1 MNHEY and CDR2 SMNVEV (reference sequence). The CDR3 is CASIPGTSGSDEQFF. The CDR3 nucleotides are TGTGCCAGCATACCCGGGACTAGCGGTTCGGATGAGCAGTTCTTC.

The chain carries TRBV2 and TRBJ2-2; D remains ambiguous. This CDR3 has 13 amino acids. Trimming took 6 bases from V and 5 from J, leaving 10 bases between them. Germline lookup yields CDR1 SNHLY and CDR2 FYNNEI. This chain's CDR3 is CASRVVITGELFF. The CDR3 DNA follows: TGTGCCAGCAGGGTGGTCATTACCGGGGAGCTGTTTTTT.

The CDR3 protein is CASSLAFSYNQPQHF. CDR3 coding DNA: TGTGCCAGCAGCTTAGCATTCTCATACAATCAGCCCCAGCATTTT. V is TRBV7-2 and J is TRBJ1-5, with unresolved D. Germline V CDR1 and CDR2: SGHTA, FQGNSA. The V end was cut by 0 bases, the J end by 3 bases, with 9 bases between. CDR3 size: 15 residues.

This clone was counted between two and nine times. V usage is TRBV29-1 and J usage is TRBJ1-1, with 8 nucleotides matching TRBD1. The V gene end was trimmed by 7 bases and the J gene end by 4 bases; junction bases not matched to a gene: 8. The CDR3 spans 13 residues. In germline, CDR1 is SQVTM, CDR2 ANQGSEA. The CDR3 is CSGSQGDSTEAFF. CDR3 nucleotide sequence: TGCAGCGGTTCACAGGGGGATAGCACTGAAGCTTTCTTT.

The V call is TRBV19, the J call TRBJ1-2; TRBD1 is a possible D gene (5 bases). Germline values: CDR1 LNHDA, CDR2 SQIVND (reference sequence). The CDR3 has 15 amino acids. V lost 3 bases, J lost 3 bases, and 14 bases lay in between. CDR3 amino acids: CASSMGPGQDYGYTF. The CDR3 DNA reads TGTGCCAGTAGTATGGGGCCAGGGCAGGACTATGGCTACACCTTC.

This sequence joins TRBV29-1 and TRBJ2-7; tentatively, D is TRBD1 (6 bases). Germline-derived CDR1 and CDR2 are SQVTM and ANQGSEA. With 6 bases removed from V and 6 bases from J, the gap between germline ends came to 21 bases. This CDR3 is 14 amino acids long. CDR3 bases: TGCAGCGTATCTGGGACACTACCCCTCGGCGAGCAGTACTTC. It is translated as CSVSGTLPLGEQYF.

The genes are TRBV10-3 and TRBJ1-3; D gene ambiguous. The V and J ends lost 9 bases and 2 bases respectively, with 14 bases between them. Germline CDR1 is ENHRY and CDR2 is SYGVKD. The CDR3 is 14 amino acids. The CDR3 protein is CAMAVGRTGNTIYF. Written as DNA, the CDR3 is TGTGCCATGGCAGTCGGCAGAACTGGAAACACCATATATTTT.

The chain recombines TRBV7-2 with TRBJ2-7; the match to TRBD2 covers 7 bases. The CDR3 extends over 15 amino acids. The V gene's germline CDR1 is SGHTA and CDR2 FQGNSA. Losses at the gene ends were 0 bases for V and 1 base for J; bases not matched to a gene: 3. In DNA form, the CDR3 reads TGTGCCAGCAGCTTAGCGGCGGGAGTTTCCTACGAGCAGTACTTC. This encodes CASSLAAGVSYEQYF. Complete variable domain (other parts from reference TRBV7-2 and TRBJ2-7): GAGVSQSPSNKVTEKGKDVELRCDPISGHTALYWYRQSLGQGLEFLIYFQGNSAPDKSGLPSDRFSAERTGGSVSTLTIQRTQQEDSAVYLCASSLAAGVSYEQYFGPGTRLTVT.

This clone is a singleton in its sample. The chain employs TRBV27 and TRBJ2-6, with D perhaps TRBD2 (5 bases). The germline gives CDR1 MNHEY, CDR2 SMNVEV (reference sequence). The V and J ends lost 3 bases and 0 bases respectively, with 9 bases between them. This CDR3 is built from 16 residues. Written as DNA, the CDR3 is TGTGCCAGCAGTTTGGTAACTAGCTCTGGGGCCAACGTCCTGACTTTC. Translated, it gives CASSLVTSSGANVLTF.

V and J are TRBV4-1 and TRBJ1-4; possible D gene TRBD1, 5 bases. The V gene lost 3 bases and the J gene lost 8 bases, with 13 bases spanning the gap. CDR1 is MGHRA and CDR2 is YSYEKL in the germline V gene. The CDR3 totals 14 residues. The CDR3 DNA reads TGCGCCAGCAGCCACCTTGGGGCAGGGGAAAAACTGTTTTTT. It yields the protein CASSHLGAGEKLFF.

This clone was observed a few times. The chain combines TRBV7-9 with TRBJ2-7; 9 bases match TRBD1. The CDR3 covers 16 residues. The germline gives CDR1 SEHNR, CDR2 FQNEAQ (reference sequence). The J segment lost 6 bases and the V segment lost 5 bases, leaving 14 bases of the junction unmatched. CDR3 region: CASSVPLGQGMSEQYF. CDR3 in DNA: TGTGCCAGCAGCGTACCCCTCGGACAGGGGATGAGCGAGCAGTACTTC.

This clone occurred once. This chain joins TRBV27 and TRBJ2-6, with D unresolved. From germline, CDR1 is MNHEY and CDR2 SMNVEV (reference sequence). The CDR3 consists of 14 residues. Deletions cut 8 bases from V and 2 bases from J, with 10 bases between. CDR3 in DNA: TGTGCCAGCTCGACCGCCACTGGGGCCAACGTCCTGACTTTC. It codes for CASSTATGANVLTF.

The chain's CDR3 is CAIETGRSGEAFF. CDR3 coding DNA: TGTGCCATCGAAACAGGGCGGAGTGGTGAAGCTTTCTTT. The chain couples TRBV10-3 to TRBJ1-1; possible D gene TRBD1, 6 bases. Trimming removed 8 bases from V and 7 bases from J, with 17 bases in between. Germline V gives CDR1 ENHRY, CDR2 SYGVKD. This CDR3 has 13 residues.

The genes are TRBV2 and TRBJ2-1, with 9 bases matching TRBD1. This CDR3 is 14 amino acids long. The V segment lost 5 bases and the J segment 8 bases; nucleotides outside the gene matches: 7. Germline values: CDR1 SNHLY, CDR2 FYNNEI. The CDR3 protein is CASSRDRVRDEQFF. In DNA form, the CDR3 reads TGTGCCAGCAGTCGGGACAGGGTAAGGGATGAGCAGTTCTTC.

V usage is TRBV27 and J usage is TRBJ2-3, with a possible D match to TRBD2 (6 bases). The CDR3 runs to 18 residues. V was cut by 2 bases and J by 0 bases, with 18 bases left in between. Germline CDR1 is MNHEY and CDR2 is SMNVEV (reference sequence). The CDR3 DNA follows: TGTGCCAGCAGTTTAGAGTGGCGTCTAGCGCCTAGCACAGATACGCAGTATTTT. Translating it yields CASSLEWRLAPSTDTQYF.